This T cell receptor (beta chain) was sequenced in a study of response to subunit inactivated influenza vaccine (dated by TCRdb to 2016 to 2019). About the investigation overall: To follow how T cells responded to a trivalent subunit inactivated influenza vaccine, the researchers relied on deep quantitative profiling of the T cell receptor repertoire.

Taken with the paper, the label for time point translates to: 45 to 50 days after influenza vaccine administration. A note on this clonotype: The specificity of this receptor is unknown. The record has no base qualities; no much larger clone is one base away.

Beyond this particular receptor, the publication reports: It was suggested by the authors that each seasonal influenza vaccination may recruit only a limited number of new T cells.

V is shortened by 1 base, J by 5 bases, and the region joining them spans 9 bases. The CDR3 starts with the cysteine, ends with the phenylalanine, and has 14 residues. Just CDR3 DNA is preserved here, 42 bases in frame from base 1. CDR1 and CDR2, looked up from the germline V gene (reference sequence), are LNHNV and YYDKDF. The library relied on RT-PCR. Sequencing was performed on an Illumina HiSeq 2500. In-frame beta chains were kept once TCRdb had trimmed the public reads at Q25 with fastp and called clones with MiXCR. For every CDR3 protein sequence, its rows merge into one entry that carries the most common genes and DNA. Present in this sample are under 500,000 distinct CDR3 sequences, approximately 9.9% of which were seen just once. The top ten clones comprise about 12% of the sample.

Sequencing was performed on PBMCs from blood, taken about 40 days after vaccination. The receptor comes from a man aged 50-60 years who received an inactivated influenza vaccine. Donor details come from another sample of the same person, matched by shared clones. Recombination joined TRBV15 with TRBJ1-5; perhaps TRBD1 is the D gene, with 5 bases matching. Here the CDR3 is given as CATSRGSGDQPQHF. The base sequence is TGTGCCACCAGCAGAGGATCGGGGGATCAGCCCCAGCATTTT.